Sequencing of this TCR beta chain was carried out in a study of blood T cells in healthy people across ages. Study observations and caveats: Shifts in expanded clonotypes may have been confounded by donor CMV status, which was unknown.

Primers used in a second PCR of about 6 to 11 cycles were a sample-barcoded 5' primer and a J-beta primer mix. Each CDR3 protein is one row after TCRdb ran MiXCR on the 5' RACE reads. The sample carries 650,000 to 900,000 distinct CDR3 sequences, around 62% recorded once. This clonotype was seen a handful of times. The antigen is not known. This CDR3 is 15 amino acids long. The germline gives CDR1 DFQATT, CDR2 SNEGSKA (reference sequence). Trimming shortened V by 4 bases and J by 2 bases, and 17 bases separated the two germline ends. The chain carries TRBV20-1 and TRBJ2-5, with D possibly matching TRBD2 (6 bases). The TCR sequence derives from a man aged 25 to 45 in good health. Sequences were obtained from blood. DNA for the CDR3: TGCAGTGCTACAAAGCCGGGACTTAAACAAGAGACCCAGTACTTC. This sequence encodes CSATKPGLKQETQYF.